This passage covers 2 T cell receptor beta chains from one sample sequenced in a study of blood T cell repertoires in COVID-19. Sequencing used immunoSEQ multiplex PCR; TCRdb keeps in-frame clones, though not all of them. The sample holds 200,000 to 250,000 clones, about three quarters seen once. The sequenced sample consisted of peripheral blood. These receptors were collected from a woman aged 70-85 years with acute or convalescent COVID-19.

The chain joins TRBV7-3 to TRBJ2-3, with D possibly matching TRBD1 (6 bases). The CDR3 length is 17 residues. The V and J ends lost 2 bases and 8 bases respectively, with 23 bases between them. Germline V lookup: CDR1 SGHTA, CDR2 FQGTGA. The CDR3 reads CASSLGPFQGPSGTQYF. In nucleotides, the CDR3 is TGTGCCAGCAGCTTAGGACCCTTTCAGGGGCCATCGGGTACGCAGTATTTT.

The chain joins TRBV5-1 to TRBJ2-2; TRBD1 agrees at 9 bases. In germline, CDR1 is SGHRS, CDR2 YFSETQ. The CDR3 is 16 amino acids. Trimming cost V 2 bases and J 3 bases; bases outside gene matches: 5. The CDR3 bases are TGCGCCAGCAGCTTACAGGGGGCTTTGGACACCGGGGAGCTGTTTTTT. Its protein product is CASSLQGALDTGELFF.